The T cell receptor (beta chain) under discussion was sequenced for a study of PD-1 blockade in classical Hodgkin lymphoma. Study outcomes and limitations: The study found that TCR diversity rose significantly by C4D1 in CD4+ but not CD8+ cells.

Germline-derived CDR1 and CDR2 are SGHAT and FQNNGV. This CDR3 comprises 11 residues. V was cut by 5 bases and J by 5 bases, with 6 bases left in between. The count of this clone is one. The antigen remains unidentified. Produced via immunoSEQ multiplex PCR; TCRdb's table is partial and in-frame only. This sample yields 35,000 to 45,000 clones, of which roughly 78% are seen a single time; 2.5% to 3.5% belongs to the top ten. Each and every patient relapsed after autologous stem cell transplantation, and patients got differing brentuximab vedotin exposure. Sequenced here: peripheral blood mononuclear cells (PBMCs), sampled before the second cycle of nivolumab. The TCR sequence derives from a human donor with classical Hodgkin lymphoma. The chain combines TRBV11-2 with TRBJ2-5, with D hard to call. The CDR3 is CASSAWETQYF. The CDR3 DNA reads TGTGCCAGCAGCGCTTGGGAGACCCAGTACTTC.